This record covers a single TCR beta chain. Its antigen target is currently unknown. Base qualities are not recorded, but no much larger clone differs from it by a single base. In the prospective study, participants were 18 to 89 years old, resided in about two dozen geographic areas of the United States, and were enrolled through a virtual design. To assign participants to cohorts, the prospective study relied on clinical history that participants themselves reported in a screening survey and a study questionnaire. ImmuneRACE Cohort 3 recovered participants were defined by two consecutive negative NP/OP PCR tests, healthcare professional clearance, or symptom resolution. In the prospective study, whole blood, serum and a nasopharyngeal or oropharyngeal swab were collected from each participant by mobile phlebotomists. Additional blood draws and questionnaires over an approximately 2-month period could optionally be provided by prospective study participants. Before DNA extraction, blood samples from the prospective study were shipped at room temperature or frozen.

CDR1 and CDR2 (MGHRA, YSYEKL) derive from the germline V gene. V lost 4 bases and J lost 5 bases; the stretch between them is 18 bases long. There are 15 amino acids in the CDR3, from cysteine to phenylalanine inclusive. Only the CDR3 region is kept as DNA, spanning 45 bases read in frame from base 1. The entry originates in a study of blood T cell repertoires in COVID-19 (dated by TCRdb to the early 2020s). With regard to the full study: Collaborator samples came from the United States, Italy and Spain and covered acute and convalescent phases of COVID-19. The prospective study material was composed of cDNA or gDNA derived from T cells, B-cell-depleted T cells, or PBMCs. Subjects who had been exposed to COVID-19, were actively infected with it, or had recovered from it provided the deeply sampled blood TCRbeta repertoires that made up the dataset. The repertoires were released in a freely available public database meant as a resource for research on the immune response to SARS-CoV-2. Samples were obtained from the ongoing ImmuneRACE study (first 160 participants) and from 1,200 or so subjects provided by 6 global collaborators. Sample metadata almost always included a de-identified subject ID, COVID-19 status, age in years and sex. HLA class I and class II types, where available, came from metadata supplied by the sample provider rather than from assay-based typing.

Broader findings and caveats from the paper: Clinical and demographic metadata were provided uncurated, with the amount varying by source and participant.

The immunoSEQ Assay, a bias-controlled multiplex PCR, was used to amplify TCRbeta CDR3 regions from genomic DNA. Per the authors' processing: Within the assay, amplification of reference gene primers was used to estimate how many nucleated cells each sample contained. Sequence reads were collapsed and filtered to measure the absolute abundance of every unique TCRbeta CDR3 rearrangement. For each sample, productive Simpson clonality was calculated as the square root of Simpson's diversity index over productive rearrangements. TCRdb carries this immuneACCESS record with in-frame sequences only. Its versions omit some clonotypes, under half of them owing to an unresolved V gene in the studies checked, with the rest unexplained. The DNA gave D and trimming, while V, J and clone size come from that table. A total of some 350,000 clones appear in this sample, 75% to 90% of them only once. The ten biggest clones cover 0.9% to 1.1% of the sample.

The source is a man between 18 and 29 years old who had recovered from COVID-19. Sequenced input: PBMCs or T cells enriched from blood (not recorded which). Recombination connected TRBV4-1 to TRBJ2-7; 6 matching bases give a weak D call of TRBD2. Read as DNA, the sequence is TGCGCCAGCAGCCGCCTAAACGGGGGTCTGAACGAGCAGTACTTC. Its protein is CASSRLNGGLNEQYF.